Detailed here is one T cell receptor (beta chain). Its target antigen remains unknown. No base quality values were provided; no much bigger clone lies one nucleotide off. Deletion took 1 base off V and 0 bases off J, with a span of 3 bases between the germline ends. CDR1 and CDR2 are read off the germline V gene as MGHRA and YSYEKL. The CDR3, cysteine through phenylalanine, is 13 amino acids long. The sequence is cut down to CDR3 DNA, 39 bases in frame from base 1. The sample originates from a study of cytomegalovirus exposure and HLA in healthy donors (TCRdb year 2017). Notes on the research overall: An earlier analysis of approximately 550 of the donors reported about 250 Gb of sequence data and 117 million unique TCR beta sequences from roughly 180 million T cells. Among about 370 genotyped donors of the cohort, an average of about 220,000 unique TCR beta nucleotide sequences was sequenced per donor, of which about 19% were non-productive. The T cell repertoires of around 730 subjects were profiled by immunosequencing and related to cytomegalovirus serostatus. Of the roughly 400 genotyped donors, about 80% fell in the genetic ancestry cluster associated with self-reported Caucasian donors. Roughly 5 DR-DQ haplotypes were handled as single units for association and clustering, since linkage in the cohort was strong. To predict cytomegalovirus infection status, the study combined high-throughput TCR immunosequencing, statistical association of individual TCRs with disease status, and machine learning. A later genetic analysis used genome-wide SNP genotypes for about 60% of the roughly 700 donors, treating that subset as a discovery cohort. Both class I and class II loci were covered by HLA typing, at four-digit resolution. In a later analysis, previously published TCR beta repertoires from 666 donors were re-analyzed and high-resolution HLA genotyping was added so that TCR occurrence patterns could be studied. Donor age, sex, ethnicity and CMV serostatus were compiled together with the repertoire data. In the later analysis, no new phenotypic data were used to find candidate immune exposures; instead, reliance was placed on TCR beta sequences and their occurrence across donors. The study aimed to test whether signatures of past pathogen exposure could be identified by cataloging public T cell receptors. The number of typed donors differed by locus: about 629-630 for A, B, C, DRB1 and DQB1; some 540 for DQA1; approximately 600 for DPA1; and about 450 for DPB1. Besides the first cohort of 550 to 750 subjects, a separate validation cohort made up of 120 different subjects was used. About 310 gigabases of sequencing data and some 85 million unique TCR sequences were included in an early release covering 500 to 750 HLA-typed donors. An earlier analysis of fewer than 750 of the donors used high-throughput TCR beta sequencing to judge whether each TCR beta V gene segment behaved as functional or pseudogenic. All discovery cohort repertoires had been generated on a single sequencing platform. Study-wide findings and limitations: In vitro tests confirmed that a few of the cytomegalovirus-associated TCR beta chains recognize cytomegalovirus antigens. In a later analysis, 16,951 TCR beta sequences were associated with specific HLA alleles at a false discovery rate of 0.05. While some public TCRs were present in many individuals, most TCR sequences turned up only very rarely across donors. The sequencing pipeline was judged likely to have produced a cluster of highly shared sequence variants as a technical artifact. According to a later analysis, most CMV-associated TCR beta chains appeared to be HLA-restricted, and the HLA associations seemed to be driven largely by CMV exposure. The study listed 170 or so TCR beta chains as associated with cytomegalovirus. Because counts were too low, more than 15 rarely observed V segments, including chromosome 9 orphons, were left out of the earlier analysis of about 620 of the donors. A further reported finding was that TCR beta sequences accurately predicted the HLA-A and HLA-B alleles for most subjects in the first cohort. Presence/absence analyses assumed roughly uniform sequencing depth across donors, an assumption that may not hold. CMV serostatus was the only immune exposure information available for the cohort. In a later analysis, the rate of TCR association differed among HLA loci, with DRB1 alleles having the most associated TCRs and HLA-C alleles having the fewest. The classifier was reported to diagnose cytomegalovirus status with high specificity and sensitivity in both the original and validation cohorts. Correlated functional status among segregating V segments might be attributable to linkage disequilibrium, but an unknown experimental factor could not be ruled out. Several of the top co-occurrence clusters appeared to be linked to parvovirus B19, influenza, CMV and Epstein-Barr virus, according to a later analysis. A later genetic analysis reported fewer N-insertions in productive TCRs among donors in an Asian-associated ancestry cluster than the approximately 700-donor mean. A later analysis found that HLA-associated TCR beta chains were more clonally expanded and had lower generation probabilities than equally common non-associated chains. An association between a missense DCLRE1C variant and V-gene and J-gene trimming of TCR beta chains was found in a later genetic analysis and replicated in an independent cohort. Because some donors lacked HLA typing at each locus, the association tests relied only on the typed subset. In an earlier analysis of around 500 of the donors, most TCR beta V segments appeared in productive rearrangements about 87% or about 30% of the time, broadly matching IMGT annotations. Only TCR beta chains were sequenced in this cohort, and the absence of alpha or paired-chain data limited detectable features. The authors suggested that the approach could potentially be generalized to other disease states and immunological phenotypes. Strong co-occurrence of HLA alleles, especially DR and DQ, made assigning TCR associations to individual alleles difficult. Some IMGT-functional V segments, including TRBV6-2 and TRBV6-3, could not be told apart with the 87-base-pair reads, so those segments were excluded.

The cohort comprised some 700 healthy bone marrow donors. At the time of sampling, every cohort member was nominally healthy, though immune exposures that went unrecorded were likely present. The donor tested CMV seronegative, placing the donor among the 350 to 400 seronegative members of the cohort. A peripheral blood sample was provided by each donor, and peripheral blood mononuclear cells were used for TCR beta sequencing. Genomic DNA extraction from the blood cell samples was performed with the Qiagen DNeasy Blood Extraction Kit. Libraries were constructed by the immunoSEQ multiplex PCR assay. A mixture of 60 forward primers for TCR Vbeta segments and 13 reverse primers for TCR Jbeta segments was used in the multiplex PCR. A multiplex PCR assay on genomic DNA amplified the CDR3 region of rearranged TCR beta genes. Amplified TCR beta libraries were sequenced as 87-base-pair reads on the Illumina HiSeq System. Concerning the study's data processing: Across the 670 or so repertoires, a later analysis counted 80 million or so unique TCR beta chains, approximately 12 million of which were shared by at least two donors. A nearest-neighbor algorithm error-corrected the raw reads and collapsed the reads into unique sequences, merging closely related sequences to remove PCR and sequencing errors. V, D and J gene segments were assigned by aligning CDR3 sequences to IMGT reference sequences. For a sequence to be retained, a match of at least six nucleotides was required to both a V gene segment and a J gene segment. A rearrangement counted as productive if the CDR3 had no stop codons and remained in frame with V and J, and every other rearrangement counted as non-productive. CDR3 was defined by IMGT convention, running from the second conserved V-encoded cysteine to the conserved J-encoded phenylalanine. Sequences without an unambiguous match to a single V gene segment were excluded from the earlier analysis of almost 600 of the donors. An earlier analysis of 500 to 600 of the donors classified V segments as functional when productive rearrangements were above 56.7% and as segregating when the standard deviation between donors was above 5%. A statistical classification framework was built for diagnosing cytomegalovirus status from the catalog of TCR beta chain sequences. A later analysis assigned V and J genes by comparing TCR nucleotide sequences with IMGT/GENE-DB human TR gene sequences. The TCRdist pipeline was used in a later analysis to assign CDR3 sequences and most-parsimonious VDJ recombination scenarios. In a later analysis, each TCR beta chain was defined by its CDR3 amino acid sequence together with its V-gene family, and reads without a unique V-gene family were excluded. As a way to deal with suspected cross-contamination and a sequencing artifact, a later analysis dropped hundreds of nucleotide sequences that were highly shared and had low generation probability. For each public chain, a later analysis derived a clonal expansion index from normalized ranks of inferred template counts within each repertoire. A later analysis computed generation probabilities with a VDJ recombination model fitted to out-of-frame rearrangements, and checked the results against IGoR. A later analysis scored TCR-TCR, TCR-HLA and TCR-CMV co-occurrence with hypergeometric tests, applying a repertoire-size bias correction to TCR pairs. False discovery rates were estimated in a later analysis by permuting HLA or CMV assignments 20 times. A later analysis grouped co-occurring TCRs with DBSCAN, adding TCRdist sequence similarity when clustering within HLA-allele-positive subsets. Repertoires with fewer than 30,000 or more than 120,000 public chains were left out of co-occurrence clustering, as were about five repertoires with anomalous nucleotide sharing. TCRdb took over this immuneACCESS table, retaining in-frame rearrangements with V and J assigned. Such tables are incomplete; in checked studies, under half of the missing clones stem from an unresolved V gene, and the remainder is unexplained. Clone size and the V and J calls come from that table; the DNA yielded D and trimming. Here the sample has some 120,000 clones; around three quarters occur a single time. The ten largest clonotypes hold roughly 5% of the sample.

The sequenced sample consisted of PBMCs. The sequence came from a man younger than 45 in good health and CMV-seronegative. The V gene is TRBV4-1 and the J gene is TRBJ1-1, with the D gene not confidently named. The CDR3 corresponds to CASSQGVNTEAFF. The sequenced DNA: TGCGCCAGCAGCCAAGGAGTGAACACTGAAGCTTTCTTT.